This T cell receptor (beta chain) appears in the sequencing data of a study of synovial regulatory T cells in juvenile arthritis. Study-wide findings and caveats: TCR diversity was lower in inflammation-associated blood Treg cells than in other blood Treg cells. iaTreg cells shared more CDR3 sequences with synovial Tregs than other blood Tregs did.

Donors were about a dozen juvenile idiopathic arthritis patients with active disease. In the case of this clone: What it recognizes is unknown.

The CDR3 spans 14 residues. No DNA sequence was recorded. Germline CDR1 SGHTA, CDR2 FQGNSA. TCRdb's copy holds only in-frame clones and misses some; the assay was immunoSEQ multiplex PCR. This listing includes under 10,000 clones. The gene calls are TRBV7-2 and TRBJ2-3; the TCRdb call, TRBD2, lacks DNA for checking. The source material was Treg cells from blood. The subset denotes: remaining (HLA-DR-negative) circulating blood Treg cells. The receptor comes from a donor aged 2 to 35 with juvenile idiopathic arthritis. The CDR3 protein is CASSFGTSADTQYF.